This T cell receptor beta chain appears in the sequencing data of a study of vaccination effects on CD4 cells after COVID-19. V lost 4 bases and J 1 base, leaving 17 bases between the germline ends. Germline V lookup: CDR1 SGHTA, CDR2 FQGNSA. The CDR3 runs to 18 residues. The data were produced by immunoSEQ multiplex PCR, yet TCRdb's version contains in-frame clones alone and is incomplete. Of roughly 76,000 clones listed, around 70% are singletons. Antigen-specific CD4+ T cell clonotypes were called by their expansion after viral peptide-pool culture in ViraFEST. With nine to eleven days of culture completed, CD4+ T cells were isolated. Each culture well received under 2.5 million PBMC. These cells were then cultured in IMDM with about 10 IU/ml IL-2 and 9 to 10 ug/ml peptides. With respect to this clone: The target antigen is unknown.

The chain has TRBV7-2 and TRBJ1-6; D gene ambiguous. Sequenced material: CD4+ T cells from PBMCs cultured with HCoV-229E spike peptides, taken before COVID-19 vaccination. The source of this sequence is a human donor who received a COVID-19 vaccine. CDR3 sequence (DNA): TGTGCCAGCAGCTCTACCCCGAGGGTAGGGTCCTATAATTCACCCCTCCACTTT. Translating gives CASSSTPRVGSYNSPLHF.